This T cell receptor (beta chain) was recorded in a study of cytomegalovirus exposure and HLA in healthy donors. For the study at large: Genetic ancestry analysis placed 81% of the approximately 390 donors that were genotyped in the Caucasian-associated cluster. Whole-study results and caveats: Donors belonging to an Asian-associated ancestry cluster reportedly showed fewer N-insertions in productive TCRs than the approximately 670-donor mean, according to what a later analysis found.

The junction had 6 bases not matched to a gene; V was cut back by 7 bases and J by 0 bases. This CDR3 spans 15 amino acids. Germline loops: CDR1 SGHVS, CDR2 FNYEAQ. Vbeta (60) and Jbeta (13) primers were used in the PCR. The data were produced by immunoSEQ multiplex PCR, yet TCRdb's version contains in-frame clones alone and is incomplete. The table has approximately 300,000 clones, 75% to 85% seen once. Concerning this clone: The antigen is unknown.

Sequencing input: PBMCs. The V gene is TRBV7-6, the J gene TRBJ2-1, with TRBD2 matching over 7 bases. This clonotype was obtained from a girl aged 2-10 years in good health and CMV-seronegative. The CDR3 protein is CASTNGGSSYNEQFF. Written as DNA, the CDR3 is TGTGCCAGCACCAACGGGGGGAGCTCCTACAATGAGCAGTTCTTC.